One sample yielded the 11 T cell receptor beta chains listed below, sequenced in a study of Tregs in tolerant kidney transplant recipients. The assay was immunoSEQ multiplex PCR, and TCRdb's table has in-frame clones only and misses some. The profile shows around 52,000 clones, 65% to 85% of them singletons. The sequenced sample consisted of CD4+ T cells from blood. These receptors came from a human donor in good health.

This sequence joins TRBV5-1 and TRBJ2-5; 7 bases are shared with TRBD1. J lost 5 bases, V lost 3 bases, and 10 bases had no gene match. Germline lookup yields CDR1 SGHRS and CDR2 YFSETQ. The CDR3 runs 15 residues. The CDR3 reads CASSWSTGPGETQYF. The CDR3 nucleotides read TGCGCCAGCAGCTGGTCGACAGGGCCCGGGGAGACCCAGTACTTC.

This chain connects TRBV6-5 to TRBJ2-1; 9 bases align to TRBD1. V lost 8 bases to trimming and J lost 8 bases; unmatched junction nucleotides: 10. CDR1 and CDR2 (germline): MNHEY, SVGAGI. This CDR3 comprises 14 residues. The CDR3 reads CASVQDRGGYEQFF. Written as DNA, the CDR3 is TGTGCCAGCGTACAGGACAGGGGAGGGTATGAGCAGTTCTTC.

The chain combines TRBV19 with TRBJ1-3; D is uncertain. The V and J ends lost 7 bases and 6 bases respectively, with 7 bases between them. Germline V gives CDR1 LNHDA, CDR2 SQIVND (reference sequence). The CDR3 extends over 11 amino acids. The CDR3 loop is CASTRLNTIYF. DNA of the CDR3: TGTGCCAGTACTAGGCTAAACACCATATATTTT.

The V call is TRBV4-2, the J call TRBJ1-4; TRBD1 matches at 7 bases. The CDR3 runs to 15 residues. Trimming at V came to 4 bases and at J to 3 bases, leaving 5 bases not matched to a gene. CDR1 LGHNA and CDR2 YNFKEQ come from the germline V gene. CDR3 sequence (DNA): TGTGCCAGCAGCCCGGGGGACAGCGCTAATGAAAAACTGTTTTTT. Its translation: CASSPGDSANEKLFF.

V usage is TRBV5-5 and J usage is TRBJ2-7; D not resolved. This CDR3 region has 15 residues. V was shortened by 4 bases and J by 6 bases, with 20 bases between the two germline ends. Germline CDR1 reads SGHKS; CDR2 reads YYEKEE (reference sequence). In DNA form, the CDR3 reads TGTGCCAGCAGCCGCCCCCCCTTTTCCAGATCCGAGCAGTACTTC. It yields the protein CASSRPPFSRSEQYF.

J is TRBJ1-2 and V is TRBV28; possibly TRBD1 for D (5 bases). Germline CDR1 is MDHEN and CDR2 is SYDVKM. With 8 bases removed from V and 6 bases from J, the gap between germline ends came to 13 bases. The CDR3 totals 12 residues. As DNA, the CDR3 is TGTGCCAGCCAGGGTGGTTTCGATGGCTACACCTTC. It encodes CASQGGFDGYTF.

This sequence joins TRBV5-4 and TRBJ2-4, with D possibly matching TRBD2 (7 bases). CDR3 length: 16 residues. Per germline, CDR1 SGHNT and CDR2 YYREEE (reference sequence). The V gene lost 4 bases and the J gene lost 3 bases, with 17 bases spanning the gap. CDR3 residues: CASSGGGGRDKNIQYF. CDR3 nucleotides: TGTGCCAGCAGCGGGGGCGGGGGCCGGGACAAAAACATTCAGTACTTC.

V and J are TRBV27 and TRBJ2-2; D remains ambiguous. The V and J ends lost 6 bases and 0 bases respectively, with 23 bases between them. This CDR3 contains 19 residues. The germline V gene encodes CDR1 MNHEY and CDR2 SMNVEV (reference sequence). The CDR3 nucleotides are TGTGCCAGCAGCCAGTTGGTCGGGTGGACCCGCGCGAACACCGGGGAGCTGTTTTTT. This translates into CASSQLVGWTRANTGELFF.

This sequence joins TRBV29-1 and TRBJ2-3, with 7 nucleotides matching TRBD2. The CDR3 is 14 residues long. V lost 6 bases to trimming and J lost 1 base; unmatched junction nucleotides: 7. The germline V gene has CDR1 SQVTM and CDR2 ANQGSEA. The CDR3 nucleotides read TGCAGCGTCCCCGGCGGGGGACGCACAGATACGCAGTATTTT. As protein: CSVPGGGRTDTQYF.

This chain uses TRBV10-1 with TRBJ2-1; 9 bases line up with TRBD1. With 7 bases clipped from V and 6 bases from J, the junction kept 7 bases outside the gene matches. The germline gives CDR1 WNHNN, CDR2 SYGVQD (reference sequence). This CDR3 comprises 14 residues. CDR3 DNA: TGCGCCAGCATCCTCGGACAGGGGCCCAATGAGCAGTTCTTC. It is translated as CASILGQGPNEQFF.

The chain combines TRBV9 with TRBJ2-2, with TRBD2 matching over 8 bases. The CDR3 is made up of 17 amino acids. Looked up from germline, CDR1 is SGDLS and CDR2 is YYNGEE. Unmatched junction bases numbered 5, after V lost 0 bases and J lost 1 base. CDR3 region: CASSVDGRAKNTGELFF. CDR3 nucleotide sequence: TGTGCCAGCAGCGTAGACGGGAGGGCCAAGAACACCGGGGAGCTGTTTTTT.